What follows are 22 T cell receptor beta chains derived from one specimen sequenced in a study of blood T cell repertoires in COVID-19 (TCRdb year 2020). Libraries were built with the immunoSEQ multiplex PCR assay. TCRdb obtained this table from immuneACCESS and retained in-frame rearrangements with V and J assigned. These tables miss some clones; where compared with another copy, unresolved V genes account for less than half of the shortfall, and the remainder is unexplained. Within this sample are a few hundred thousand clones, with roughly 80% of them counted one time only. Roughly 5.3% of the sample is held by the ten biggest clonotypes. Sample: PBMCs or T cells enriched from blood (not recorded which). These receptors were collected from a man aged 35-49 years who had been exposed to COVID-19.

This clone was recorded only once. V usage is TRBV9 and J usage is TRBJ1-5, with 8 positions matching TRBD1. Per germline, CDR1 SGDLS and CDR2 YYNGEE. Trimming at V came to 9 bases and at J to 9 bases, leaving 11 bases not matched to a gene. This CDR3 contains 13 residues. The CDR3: CAKLQGGGGPQHF. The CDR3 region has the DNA TGTGCCAAACTACAGGGGGGAGGCGGGCCCCAGCATTTT.

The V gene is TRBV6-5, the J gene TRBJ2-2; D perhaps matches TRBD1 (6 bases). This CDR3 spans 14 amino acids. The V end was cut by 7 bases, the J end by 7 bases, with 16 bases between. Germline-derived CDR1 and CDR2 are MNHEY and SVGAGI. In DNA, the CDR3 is TGTGCCAGCAATATGAACAGGGTTGGCGGGGAGCTGTTTTTT. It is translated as CASNMNRVGGELFF.

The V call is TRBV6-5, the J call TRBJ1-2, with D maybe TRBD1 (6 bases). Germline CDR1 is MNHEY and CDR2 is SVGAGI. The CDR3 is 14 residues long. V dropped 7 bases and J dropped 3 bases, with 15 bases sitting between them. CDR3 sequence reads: CASTHRDNYYGYTF. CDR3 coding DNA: TGTGCCAGCACCCACCGGGACAACTACTATGGCTACACCTTC.

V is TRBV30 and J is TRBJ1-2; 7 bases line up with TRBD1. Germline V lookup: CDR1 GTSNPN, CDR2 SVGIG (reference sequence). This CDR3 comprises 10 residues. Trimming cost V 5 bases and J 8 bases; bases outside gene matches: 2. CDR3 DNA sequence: TGTGCCTGGGGGACAGTCGGCTACACCTTC. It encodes CAWGTVGYTF.

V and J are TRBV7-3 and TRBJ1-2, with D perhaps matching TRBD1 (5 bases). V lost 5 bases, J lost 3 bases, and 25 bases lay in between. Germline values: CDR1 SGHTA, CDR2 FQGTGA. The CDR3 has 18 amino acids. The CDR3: CASSPQGGAGPIYYGYTF. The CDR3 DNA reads TGTGCCAGCAGCCCCCAGGGAGGGGCAGGGCCCATATACTATGGCTACACCTTC.

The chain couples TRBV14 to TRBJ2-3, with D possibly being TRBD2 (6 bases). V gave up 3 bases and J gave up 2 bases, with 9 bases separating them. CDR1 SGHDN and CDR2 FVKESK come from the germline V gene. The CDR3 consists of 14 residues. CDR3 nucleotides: TGTGCCAGCAGCCAGGGACTCCTCACAGATACGCAGTATTTT. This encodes CASSQGLLTDTQYF.

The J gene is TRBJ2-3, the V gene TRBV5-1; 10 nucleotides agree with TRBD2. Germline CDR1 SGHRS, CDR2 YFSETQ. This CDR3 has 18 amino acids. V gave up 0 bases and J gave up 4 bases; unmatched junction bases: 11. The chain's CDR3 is CASSLGVASGRGADTQYF. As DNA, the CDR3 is TGCGCCAGCAGCTTGGGAGTCGCGAGCGGGAGGGGAGCAGATACGCAGTATTTT.

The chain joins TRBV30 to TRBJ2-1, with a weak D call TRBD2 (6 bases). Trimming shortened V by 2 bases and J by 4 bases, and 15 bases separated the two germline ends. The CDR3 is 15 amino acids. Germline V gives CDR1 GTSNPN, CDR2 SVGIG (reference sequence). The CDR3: CAWSSGLSPYNEQFF. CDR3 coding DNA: TGTGCCTGGAGTTCGGGACTTAGCCCTTACAATGAGCAGTTCTTC.

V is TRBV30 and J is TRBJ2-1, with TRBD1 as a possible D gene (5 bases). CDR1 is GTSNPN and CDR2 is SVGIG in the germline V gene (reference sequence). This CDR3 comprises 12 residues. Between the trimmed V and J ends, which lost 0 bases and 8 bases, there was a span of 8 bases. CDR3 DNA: TGTGCCTGGAGTGTACAGGTCGATGAGCAGTTCTTC. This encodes CAWSVQVDEQFF. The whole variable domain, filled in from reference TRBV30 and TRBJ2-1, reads SQTIHQWPATLVQPVGSPLSLECTVEGTSNPNLYWYRQAAGRGLQLLFYSVGIGQISSEVPQNLSASRPQDRQFILSSKKLLLSDSGFYLCAWSVQVDEQFFGPGTRLTVL.

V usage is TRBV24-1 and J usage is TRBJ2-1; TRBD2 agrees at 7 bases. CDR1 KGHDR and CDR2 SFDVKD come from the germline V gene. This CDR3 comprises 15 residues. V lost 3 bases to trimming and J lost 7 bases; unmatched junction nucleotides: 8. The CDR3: CATSDMVSGGNEQFF. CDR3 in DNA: TGTGCCACCAGTGATATGGTTTCCGGGGGGAATGAGCAGTTCTTC.

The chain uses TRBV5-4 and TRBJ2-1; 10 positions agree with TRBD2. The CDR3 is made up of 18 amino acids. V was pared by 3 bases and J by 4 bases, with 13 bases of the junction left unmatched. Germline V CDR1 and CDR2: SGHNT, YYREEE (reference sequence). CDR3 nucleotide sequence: TGTGCCAGCAGCTCGGCGGGGCGAGCGGGAGGGATATACAATGAGCAGTTCTTC. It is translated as CASSSAGRAGGIYNEQFF.

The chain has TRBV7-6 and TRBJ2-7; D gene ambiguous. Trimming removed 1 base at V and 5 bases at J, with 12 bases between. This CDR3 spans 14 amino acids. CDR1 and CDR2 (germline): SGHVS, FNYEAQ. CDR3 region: CASSLGSLVNEQYF. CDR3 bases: TGTGCCAGCAGCTTAGGGTCGTTAGTCAACGAGCAGTACTTC.

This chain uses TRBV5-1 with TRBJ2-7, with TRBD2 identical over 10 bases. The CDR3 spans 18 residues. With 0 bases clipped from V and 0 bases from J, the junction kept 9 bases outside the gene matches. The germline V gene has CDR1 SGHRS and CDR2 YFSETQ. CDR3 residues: CASSLGPSSGSLSYEQYF. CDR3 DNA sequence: TGCGCCAGCAGCTTGGGCCCCTCTAGCGGGAGTCTCTCCTACGAGCAGTACTTC.

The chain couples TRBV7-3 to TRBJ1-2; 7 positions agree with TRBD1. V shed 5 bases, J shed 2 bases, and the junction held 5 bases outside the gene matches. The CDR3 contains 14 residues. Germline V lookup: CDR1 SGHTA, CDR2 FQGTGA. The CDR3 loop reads CASSTGTENYGYTF. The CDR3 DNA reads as TGTGCCAGCAGCACCGGGACAGAGAACTATGGCTACACCTTC.

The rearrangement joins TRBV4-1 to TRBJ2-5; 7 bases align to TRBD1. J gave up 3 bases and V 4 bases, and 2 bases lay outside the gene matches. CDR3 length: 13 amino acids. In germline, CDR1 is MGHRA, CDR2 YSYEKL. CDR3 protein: CASSLDREETQYF. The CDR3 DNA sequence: TGCGCCAGCAGCCTTGACAGGGAAGAGACCCAGTACTTC.

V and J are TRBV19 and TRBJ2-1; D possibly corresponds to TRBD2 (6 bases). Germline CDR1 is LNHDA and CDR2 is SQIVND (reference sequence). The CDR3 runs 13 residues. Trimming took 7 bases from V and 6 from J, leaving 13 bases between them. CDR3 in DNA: TGTGCCAGTATGCTAGTCGGGGGCAATGAGCAGTTCTTC. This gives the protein CASMLVGGNEQFF.

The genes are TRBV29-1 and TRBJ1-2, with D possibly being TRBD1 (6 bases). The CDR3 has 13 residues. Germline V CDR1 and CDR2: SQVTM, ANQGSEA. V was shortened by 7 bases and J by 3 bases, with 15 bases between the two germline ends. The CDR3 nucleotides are TGCAGCGCGGGCCTACAGGGCGACTATGGCTACACCTTC. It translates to CSAGLQGDYGYTF.

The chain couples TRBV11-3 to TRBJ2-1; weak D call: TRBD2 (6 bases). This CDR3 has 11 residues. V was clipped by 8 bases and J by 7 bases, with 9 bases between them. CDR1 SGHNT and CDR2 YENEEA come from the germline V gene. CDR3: CASGGSNEQFF. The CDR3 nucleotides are TGTGCCAGCGGAGGGTCAAATGAGCAGTTCTTC.

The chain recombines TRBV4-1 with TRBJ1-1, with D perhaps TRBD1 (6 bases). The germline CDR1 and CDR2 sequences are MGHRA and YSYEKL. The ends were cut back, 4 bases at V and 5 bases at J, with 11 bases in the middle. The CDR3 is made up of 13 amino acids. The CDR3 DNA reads TGCGCCAGCAGCCCCGACAGGTGGACTGAAGCTTTCTTT. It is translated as CASSPDRWTEAFF.

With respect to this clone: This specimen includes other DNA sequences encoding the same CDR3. DNA of the CDR3: TGTGCCTGGAGTTGGGGACTAGCGGGCGGCAATGAGCAGTTCTTC. Its protein product is CAWSWGLAGGNEQFF. The chain combines TRBV30 with TRBJ2-1; the match to TRBD2 covers 12 bases. V trimming: 2 bases; J trimming: 6 bases; junction bases outside the gene matches: 5. Germline CDR1 GTSNPN, CDR2 SVGIG (reference sequence). The CDR3 is 15 amino acids.

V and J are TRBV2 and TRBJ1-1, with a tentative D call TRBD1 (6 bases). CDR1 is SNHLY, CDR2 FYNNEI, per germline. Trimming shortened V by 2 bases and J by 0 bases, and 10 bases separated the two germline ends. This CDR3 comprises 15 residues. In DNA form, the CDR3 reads TGTGCCAGCAGTGAACAAAGGGGGATGAACACTGAAGCTTTCTTT. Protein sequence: CASSEQRGMNTEAFF.

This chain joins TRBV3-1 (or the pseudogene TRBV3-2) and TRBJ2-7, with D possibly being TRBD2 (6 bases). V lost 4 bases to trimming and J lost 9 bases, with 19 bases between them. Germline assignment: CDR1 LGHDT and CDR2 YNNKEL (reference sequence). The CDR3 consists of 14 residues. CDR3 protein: CASSPRDGSIGQYF. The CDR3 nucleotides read TGTGCCAGCAGCCCCCGGGACGGGAGCATCGGGCAGTACTTC.